These T cell receptor beta chains were read from a single sample in a study of T cell responses to AZD1222 COVID-19 vaccine. Measured with immunoSEQ multiplex PCR; TCRdb has only the in-frame clones, and not every one. The sample includes 150,000 to 200,000 clones, 85% to 90% of them seen just once. The material was peripheral blood, obtained on day 0 of AZD1222 vaccination. These receptors came from an adult in good health. CDR3s include the opening cysteine and the closing phenylalanine or tryptophan. Each record gives: J gene, D gene, V gene, clone size, CDR3 protein, CDR3 DNA. The D gene is left open where the match is weak. Clone size appears in some rows only: once, few, many, or a class for an expanded clone.

J: TRBJ2-2
D: NA
V: TRBV13
size: NA
CDR3: CASSSPGAYTGELFF
DNA: TGTGCCAGCAGCTCCCCGGGGGCGTACACCGGGGAGCTGTTTTTT

J: TRBJ2-7
D: TRBD2
V: TRBV5-4
size: NA
CDR3: CASSFPGTSGGSYEQYF
DNA: TGTGCCAGCAGCTTCCCCGGGACTAGCGGGGGATCCTACGAGCAGTACTTC

J: TRBJ2-2
D: TRBD2
V: TRBV13
size: NA
CDR3: CASSFLGLDTGELFF
DNA: TGTGCCAGCAGCTTCCTGGGACTAGACACCGGGGAGCTGTTTTTT

J: TRBJ2-5
D: NA
V: TRBV7-9
size: NA
CDR3: CASSLSKGGPGTQYF
DNA: TGTGCCAGCAGCTTATCGAAGGGGGGGCCGGGGACCCAGTACTTC

J: TRBJ1-4
D: NA
V: TRBV19
size: NA
CDR3: CASSEAFSNEKLFF
DNA: TGTGCCAGTAGTGAGGCATTTTCAAATGAAAAACTGTTTTTT

J: TRBJ1-3
D: NA
V: TRBV27
size: once
CDR3: CASSLDSGNTIYF
DNA: TGTGCCAGCAGTTTGGACTCTGGAAACACCATATATTTT

J: TRBJ2-1
D: TRBD2
V: TRBV9
size: NA
CDR3: CASSAQAGGRNEQFF
DNA: TGTGCCAGCAGCGCCCAGGCGGGGGGGAGGAATGAGCAGTTCTTC

J: TRBJ2-7
D: NA
V: TRBV5-1
size: NA
CDR3: CATRQGGTDEQYF
DNA: TGCGCCACCAGGCAAGGTGGAACCGACGAGCAGTACTTC

J: TRBJ2-3
D: NA
V: TRBV4-3
size: NA
CDR3: CASSRGFGSSGTDTQYF
DNA: TGCGCCAGCAGCCGGGGTTTCGGGTCGTCTGGCACAGATACGCAGTATTTT

J: TRBJ2-2
D: TRBD2
V: TRBV30
size: NA
CDR3: CAWRAGGTNTGELFF
DNA: TGTGCCTGGAGGGCGGGGGGGACGAACACCGGGGAGCTGTTTTTT

J: TRBJ2-5
D: NA
V: TRBV5-5
size: NA
CDR3: CASSSTEETQYF
DNA: TGTGCCAGCAGCTCGACCGAAGAGACCCAGTACTTC

J: TRBJ2-7
D: NA
V: TRBV7-8
size: NA
CDR3: CASSPGGLRRNPYEQYF
DNA: TGTGCCAGCAGCCCCGGGGGCCTTCGGCGGAACCCCTACGAGCAGTACTTC

J: TRBJ1-6
D: NA
V: TRBV7-9
size: few
CDR3: CASSPPGVSYNSPLHF
DNA: TGTGCCAGCAGCCCCCCAGGGGTCTCCTATAATTCACCCCTCCACTTT

J: TRBJ2-3
D: TRBD2
V: TRBV30
size: NA
CDR3: CAWRATSGDLLLSTDTQYF
DNA: TGTGCCTGGAGGGCTACTAGCGGGGACCTTTTACTTAGCACAGATACGCAGTATTTT

J: TRBJ2-5
D: NA
V: TRBV11-3
size: NA
CDR3: CASSLDNRDQETQYF
DNA: TGTGCCAGCAGCTTAGATAATAGGGACCAAGAGACCCAGTACTTC

J: TRBJ2-7
D: NA
V: TRBV11-1
size: NA
CDR3: CASSYGSATSEQYF
DNA: TGTGCCAGCAGTTACGGGTCAGCTACGAGCGAGCAGTACTTC

J: TRBJ2-2
D: NA
V: TRBV5-1
size: NA
CDR3: CASSPDGGRDTGELFF
DNA: TGCGCCAGCAGCCCAGACGGGGGAAGGGACACCGGGGAGCTGTTTTTT

J: TRBJ1-2
D: NA
V: TRBV27
size: NA
CDR3: CASSLGSRAEGYTF
DNA: TGTGCCAGCAGTCTCGGGAGCCGGGCGGAGGGCTACACCTTC

J: TRBJ2-7
D: TRBD1
V: TRBV6-5
size: NA
CDR3: CASSTRTGSIYEQYF
DNA: TGTGCCAGCAGTACCCGGACAGGGTCTATCTACGAGCAGTACTTC

J: TRBJ1-2
D: NA
V: TRBV28
size: NA
CDR3: CASSLTGLYGYTF
DNA: TGTGCCAGCAGTTTAACAGGCCTCTATGGCTACACCTTC

J: TRBJ2-3
D: NA
V: TRBV7-3
size: NA
CDR3: CASSLTDLRDTRTDTQYF
DNA: TGTGCCAGCAGCTTAACGGACCTCCGGGACACCCGCACAGATACGCAGTATTTT

J: TRBJ2-5
D: NA
V: TRBV5-1
size: NA
CDR3: CASSATGRRYQETQYF
DNA: TGCGCCAGCAGCGCCACAGGGAGACGGTACCAAGAGACCCAGTACTTC

J: TRBJ1-1
D: NA
V: TRBV5-6
size: NA
CDR3: CASSGYRVHTEAFF
DNA: TGTGCCAGCAGCGGCTACAGGGTGCACACTGAAGCTTTCTTT

J: TRBJ2-7
D: NA
V: TRBV5-8
size: NA
CDR3: CASSLHLSYEQYF
DNA: TGTGCCAGCAGCTTGCACCTGTCCTACGAGCAGTACTTC